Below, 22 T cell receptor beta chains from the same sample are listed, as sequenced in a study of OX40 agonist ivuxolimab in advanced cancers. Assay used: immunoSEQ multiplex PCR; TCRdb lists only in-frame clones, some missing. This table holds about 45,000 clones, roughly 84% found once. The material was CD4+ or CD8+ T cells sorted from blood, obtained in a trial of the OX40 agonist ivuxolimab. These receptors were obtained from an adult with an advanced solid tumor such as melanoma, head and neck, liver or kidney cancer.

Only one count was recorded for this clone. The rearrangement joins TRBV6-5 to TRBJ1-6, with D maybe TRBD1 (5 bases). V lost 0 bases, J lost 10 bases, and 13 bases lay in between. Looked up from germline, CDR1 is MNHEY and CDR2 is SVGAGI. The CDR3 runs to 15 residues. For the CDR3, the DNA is TGTGCCAGCAGTTACTCTACAAGGGGTGTCTCACCCCTCCACTTT. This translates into CASSYSTRGVSPLHF.

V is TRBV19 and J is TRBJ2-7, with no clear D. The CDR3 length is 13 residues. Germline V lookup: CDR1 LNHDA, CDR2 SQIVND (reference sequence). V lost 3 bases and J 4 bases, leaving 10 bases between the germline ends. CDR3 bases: TGTGCCAGTAGTATCACTCTGGCGTACGAGCAGTACTTC. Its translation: CASSITLAYEQYF. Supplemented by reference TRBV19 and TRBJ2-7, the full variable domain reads DGGITQSPKYLFRKEGQNVTLSCEQNLNHDAMYWYRQDPGQGLRLIYYSQIVNDFQKGDIAEGYSVSREKKESFPLTVTSAQKNPTAFYLCASSITLAYEQYFGPGTRLTVT.

CDR3 DNA sequence: TGTGCCAGTAGTATTGGGAGAGGGGAGAGCACAGATACGCAGTATTTT. This gives the protein CASSIGRGESTDTQYF. The chain employs TRBV19 and TRBJ2-3, with D perhaps given as TRBD1 or TRBD2 (5 bases each). V gave up 3 bases and J gave up 0 bases, with 13 bases separating them. The CDR3 extends over 16 amino acids. Germline loops: CDR1 LNHDA, CDR2 SQIVND (reference sequence).

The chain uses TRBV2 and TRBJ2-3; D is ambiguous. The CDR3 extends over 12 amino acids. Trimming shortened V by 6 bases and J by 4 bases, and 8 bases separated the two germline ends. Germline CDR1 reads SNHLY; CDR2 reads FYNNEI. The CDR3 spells CASRVWADTQYF. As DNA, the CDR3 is TGTGCCAGCAGGGTCTGGGCAGATACGCAGTATTTT.

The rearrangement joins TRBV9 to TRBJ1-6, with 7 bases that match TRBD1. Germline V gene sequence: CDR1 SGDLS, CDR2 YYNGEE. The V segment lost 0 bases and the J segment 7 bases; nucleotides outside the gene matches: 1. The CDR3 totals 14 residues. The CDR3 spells CASSVEGGNSPLHF. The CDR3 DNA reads TGTGCCAGCAGCGTAGAAGGGGGCAATTCACCCCTCCACTTT.

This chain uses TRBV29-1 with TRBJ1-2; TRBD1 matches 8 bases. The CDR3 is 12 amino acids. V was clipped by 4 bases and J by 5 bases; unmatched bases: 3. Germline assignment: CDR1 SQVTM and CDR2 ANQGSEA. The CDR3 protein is CSVVTGGYGYTF. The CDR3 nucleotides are TGCAGCGTTGTAACAGGGGGGTATGGCTACACCTTC.

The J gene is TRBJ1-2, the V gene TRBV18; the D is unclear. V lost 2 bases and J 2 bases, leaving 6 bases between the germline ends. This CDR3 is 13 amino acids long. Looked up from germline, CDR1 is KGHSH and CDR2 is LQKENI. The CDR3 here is CASSPGSNYGYTF. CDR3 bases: TGTGCCAGCTCACCAGGATCGAACTATGGCTACACCTTC.

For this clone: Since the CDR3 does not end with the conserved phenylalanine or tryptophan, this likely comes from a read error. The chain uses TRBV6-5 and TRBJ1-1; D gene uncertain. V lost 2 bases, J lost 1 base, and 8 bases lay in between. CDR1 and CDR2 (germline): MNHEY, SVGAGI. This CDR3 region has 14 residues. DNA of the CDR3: TGTGCCAGCAGTTACACTTCAGGGAACACTGAAGCTTTCTCT. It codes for CASSYTSGNTEAFS.

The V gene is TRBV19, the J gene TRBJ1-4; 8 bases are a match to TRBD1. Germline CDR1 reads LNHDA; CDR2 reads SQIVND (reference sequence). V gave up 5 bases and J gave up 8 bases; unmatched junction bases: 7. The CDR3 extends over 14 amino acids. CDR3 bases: TGTGCCAGTAGTTCCTTGACAGGGGTGGAAAAACTGTTTTTT. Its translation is CASSSLTGVEKLFF. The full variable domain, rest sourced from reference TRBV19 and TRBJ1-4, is DGGITQSPKYLFRKEGQNVTLSCEQNLNHDAMYWYRQDPGQGLRLIYYSQIVNDFQKGDIAEGYSVSREKKESFPLTVTSAQKNPTAFYLCASSSLTGVEKLFFGSGTQLSVL.

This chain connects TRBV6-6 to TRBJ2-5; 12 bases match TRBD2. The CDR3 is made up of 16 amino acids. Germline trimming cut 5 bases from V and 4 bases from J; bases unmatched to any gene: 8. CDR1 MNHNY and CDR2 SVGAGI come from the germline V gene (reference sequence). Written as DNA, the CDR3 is TGTGCCAGCAGTACGGATGGACTAGCGGGGACAGAGACCCAGTACTTC. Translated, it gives CASSTDGLAGTETQYF.

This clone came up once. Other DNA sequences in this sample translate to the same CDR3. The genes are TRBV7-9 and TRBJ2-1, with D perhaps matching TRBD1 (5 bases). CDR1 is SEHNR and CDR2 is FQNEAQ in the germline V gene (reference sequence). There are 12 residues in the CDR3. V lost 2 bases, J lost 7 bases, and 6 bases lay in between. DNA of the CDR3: TGTGCCAGCAGCTTAAAGGGGAATGAGCAGTTCTTC. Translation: CASSLKGNEQFF.

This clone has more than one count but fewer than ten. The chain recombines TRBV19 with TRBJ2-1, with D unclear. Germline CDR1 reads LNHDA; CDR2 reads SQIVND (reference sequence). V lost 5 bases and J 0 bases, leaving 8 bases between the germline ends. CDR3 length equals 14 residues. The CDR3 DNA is TGTGCCAGTAGTGGCAGGAGCTCCTACAATGAGCAGTTCTTC. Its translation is CASSGRSSYNEQFF. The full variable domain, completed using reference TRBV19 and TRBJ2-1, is DGGITQSPKYLFRKEGQNVTLSCEQNLNHDAMYWYRQDPGQGLRLIYYSQIVNDFQKGDIAEGYSVSREKKESFPLTVTSAQKNPTAFYLCASSGRSSYNEQFFGPGTRLTVL.

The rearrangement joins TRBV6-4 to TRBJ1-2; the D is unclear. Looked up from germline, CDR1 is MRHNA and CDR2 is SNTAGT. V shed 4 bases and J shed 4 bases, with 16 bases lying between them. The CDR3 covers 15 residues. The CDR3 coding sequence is TGTGCCAGCAGTGTCCAACCCGGACTGATCTATGGCTACACCTTC. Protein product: CASSVQPGLIYGYTF.

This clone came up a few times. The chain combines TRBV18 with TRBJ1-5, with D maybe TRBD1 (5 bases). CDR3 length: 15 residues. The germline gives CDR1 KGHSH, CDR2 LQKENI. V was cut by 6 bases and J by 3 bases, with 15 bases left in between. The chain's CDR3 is CASSWEGRLNQPQHF. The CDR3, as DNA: TGTGCCAGCTCCTGGGAGGGGAGGCTCAATCAGCCCCAGCATTTT.

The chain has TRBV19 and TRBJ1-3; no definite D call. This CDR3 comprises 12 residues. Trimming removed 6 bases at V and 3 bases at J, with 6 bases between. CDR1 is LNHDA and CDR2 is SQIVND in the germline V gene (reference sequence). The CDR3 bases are TGTGCCAGTAGCCCTAGTGGAAACACCATATATTTT. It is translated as CASSPSGNTIYF.

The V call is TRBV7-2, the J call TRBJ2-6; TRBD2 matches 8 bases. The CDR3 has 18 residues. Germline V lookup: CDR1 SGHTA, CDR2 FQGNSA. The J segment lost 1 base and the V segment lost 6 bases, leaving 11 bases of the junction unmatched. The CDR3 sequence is CASRERGPRGSGANVLTF. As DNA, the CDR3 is TGTGCCAGCAGAGAGCGGGGGCCCAGGGGATCTGGGGCCAACGTCCTGACTTTC.

CDR3 sequence reads: CASSPGGPSDTEAFF. Here the CDR3 DNA reads TGTGCCAGCAGCCCCGGGGGGCCATCGGACACTGAAGCTTTCTTT. This chain joins TRBV11-2 and TRBJ1-1; D perhaps matches TRBD1 (6 bases). The ends were cut back, 5 bases at V and 3 bases at J, with 16 bases in the middle. Germline-derived CDR1 and CDR2 are SGHAT and FQNNGV. The CDR3 runs 15 residues.

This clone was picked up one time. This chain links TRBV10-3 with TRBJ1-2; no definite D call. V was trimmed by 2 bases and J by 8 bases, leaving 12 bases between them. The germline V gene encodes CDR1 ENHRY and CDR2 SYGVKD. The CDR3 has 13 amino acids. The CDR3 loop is CAISEELSRGYTF. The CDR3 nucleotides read TGTGCCATCAGTGAGGAACTATCCCGAGGCTACACCTTC.

The CDR3: CASSQVLAGEGNIQYF. CDR3 sequence (DNA): TGTGCCAGCAGCCAAGTGTTAGCGGGAGAAGGAAACATTCAGTACTTC. The V and J genes are TRBV4-2 and TRBJ2-4; 9 bases agree with TRBD2. Germline V gene sequence: CDR1 LGHNA, CDR2 YNFKEQ. The CDR3 has 16 amino acids. Unmatched junction bases numbered 7, after V lost 1 base and J lost 6 bases.

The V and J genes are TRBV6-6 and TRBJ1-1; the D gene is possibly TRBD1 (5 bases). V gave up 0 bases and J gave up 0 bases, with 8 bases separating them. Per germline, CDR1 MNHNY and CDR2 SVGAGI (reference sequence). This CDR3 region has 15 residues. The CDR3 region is CASSYSTDMNTEAFF. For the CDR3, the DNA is TGTGCCAGCAGTTACTCGACAGATATGAACACTGAAGCTTTCTTT.

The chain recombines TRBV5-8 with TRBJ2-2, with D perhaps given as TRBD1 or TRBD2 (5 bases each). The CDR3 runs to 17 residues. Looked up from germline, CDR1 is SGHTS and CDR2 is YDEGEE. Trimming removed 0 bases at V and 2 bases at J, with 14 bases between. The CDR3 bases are TGTGCCAGCAGCTTGGCCTTGGGACCCTATAACACCGGGGAGCTGTTTTTT. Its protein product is CASSLALGPYNTGELFF.

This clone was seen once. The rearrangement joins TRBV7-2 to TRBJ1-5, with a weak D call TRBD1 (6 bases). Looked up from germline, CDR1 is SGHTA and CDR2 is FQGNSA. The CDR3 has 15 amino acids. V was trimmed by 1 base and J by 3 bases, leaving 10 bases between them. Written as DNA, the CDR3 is TGTGCCAGCAGCTTAGAGGGACACTCCAATCAGCCCCAGCATTTT. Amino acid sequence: CASSLEGHSNQPQHF.